This note documents a single TCR beta chain sequence. What it binds is not known. The data were obtained in a study of T cell responses to AZD1222 COVID-19 vaccine. Study findings and constraints: Just 5 to 7 AZD1222 recipients were seropositive at baseline. White British people made up most donors, females outnumbered males, and clonal diversity was possibly underestimated. Recipients of two AZD1222 doses showed rising Spike-specific TCR breadth and depth. Sampling that yielded the repertoires occurred only after the peak T cell response.

Some clones are missing from TCRdb's copy, which holds only in-frame ones; the method was immunoSEQ multiplex PCR. The table lists about 80,000 clones, 70% to 90% of them singletons. The material sequenced was peripheral blood, taken 28 days after the second AZD1222 dose. The receptor comes from an adult who received the AZD1222 COVID-19 vaccine.

The CDR3 region has the DNA TGTGCCAGGGTTGGGGACAATGAGCAGTTCTTC. This sequence encodes CARVGDNEQFF. This chain uses TRBV27 with TRBJ2-1, with unresolved D. Germline CDR1 MNHEY, CDR2 SMNVEV (reference sequence). V lost 9 bases, J lost 5 bases, and 8 bases lay in between. The CDR3 sequence is 11 residues long.